The 11 T cell receptor beta chains below come from one sample, sequenced in a study of T cells in women clearing cervical HPV infection. The protocol was immunoSEQ multiplex PCR, while the TCRdb copy is restricted to in-frame clones and leaves out a portion. The sample has about 23,000 clones, and its top ten clones hold 2% to 3%. What was sequenced was blood buffy coat. Receptor source: a woman between 18 and 70 years old with a cervical HPV16 infection that either progressed to CIN3+ or cleared (not recorded which).

Notes on this clone: The read ends 3 residues shy of where the CDR3 ends; the end is completed using the germline J gene. The genes are TRBV2 and TRBJ2-5, with TRBD2 matching 7 bases. The V and J ends lost 8 bases and 7 bases, in that order; junction bases with no gene match: 7. From germline, CDR1 is SNHLY and CDR2 FYNNEI. The CDR3 has 12 amino acids. Partial CDR3 DNA: TGTGCCAGCGGGGGGGATAGCGGGACC. It encodes CASGGDSGT. The entire CDR3 is CASGGDSGTQYF. Combining the CDR3 with reference TRBV2 and TRBJ2-5 gives the whole variable domain EPEVTQTPSHQVTQMGQEVILRCVPISNHLYFYWYRQILGQKVEFLVSFYNNEISEKSEIFDDQFSVERPDGSNFTLKIRSTKLEDSAMYFCASGGDSGTQYFGPGTRLLVL.

As regards this clone: The CDR3 end falls 3 residues outside the read, so it is completed with the germline J gene. The genes are TRBV10-2 and TRBJ1-5; TRBD1 matches 8 bases. Per germline, CDR1 WSHSY and CDR2 SAAADI. This CDR3 has 14 residues. V was pared by 6 bases and J by 7 bases, with 8 bases of the junction left unmatched. The part of the CDR3 DNA that was read is TGCGCCAGCAGGATCGACAGGGGAGGGCAGCCC. As protein: CASRIDRGGQP. Given in full, the CDR3 is CASRIDRGGQPQHF.

In regard to this clone: The read is 3 residues too short to cover the CDR3 end, so that end is filled in from the germline J gene. The V and J genes are TRBV10-3 and TRBJ2-1; a possible D gene is TRBD1 (5 bases). V was pared by 8 bases and J by 4 bases, with 21 bases between. Germline assignment: CDR1 ENHRY and CDR2 SYGVKD. The CDR3 sequence is 16 residues long. The CDR3 loop is CAISRRTGHTYNEQFF. The sequenced part of the CDR3 DNA is TGTGCCATCTCGAGGCGTACAGGACATACTTACAATGAG.

Notes on this clone: The read finishes 3 residues shy of the CDR3 end, and the germline J gene is used to complete it. The V call is TRBV18, the J call TRBJ1-2; 8 bases match TRBD1. Trimming took 3 bases from V and 5 from J; bases not matched to a gene: 8. CDR3 size: 15 residues. CDR1 KGHSH and CDR2 LQKENI come from the germline V gene. CDR3 DNA (partial): TGTGCCAGCTCACCTCGCGGACAGGGAGGATATGGC. It translates to CASSPRGQGGYG. In full, the CDR3 is CASSPRGQGGYGYTF.

As regards this clone: The read terminates 3 residues before the CDR3 end, so the remaining end is supplied by the germline J gene. The chain links TRBV20-1 to TRBJ1-2, with 7 bases lining up with TRBD1. The CDR3 has 13 residues. The V gene's germline CDR1 is DFQATT and CDR2 SNEGSKA (reference sequence). CDR3 bases read: TGCAGTGCTAGCCTCAGGGGGATGGGGGGC. This encodes CSASLRGMGG. The full CDR3 reads CSASLRGMGGYTF.

With respect to this clone: The read falls 3 residues short of the CDR3 end, and the missing part is taken from the germline J gene. The rearrangement links TRBV6-2 or TRBV6-3 to TRBJ2-3, with 11 bases fitting TRBD2. Germline CDR1 MNHEY, CDR2 SVGEGT. This CDR3 region has 17 residues. V shed 5 bases and J 4 bases; nucleotides not matched to a gene: 11. CDR3 amino acids: CASSPTLIAGGSDTQYF. The covered CDR3 bases are TGTGCCAGCAGTCCCACTCTGATAGCGGGAGGGTCAGATACG.

Details on this clone: Read sequence stops 3 residues before the CDR3 end, and the germline J gene provides the missing end. J is TRBJ2-2 and V is TRBV7-9; 7 bases fit TRBD1. CDR1 is SEHNR, CDR2 FQNEAQ, per germline (reference sequence). The CDR3 has 10 residues. CDR3 sequence reads: CASSRTGLFF. The covered CDR3 bases are TGTGCCAGCAGCCGGACAGGG.

In the case of this clone: The read comes to an end 3 residues before the CDR3 does, leaving the germline J gene to fill in the end. The chain combines TRBV19 with TRBJ1-2; 7 positions match TRBD1. Germline assignment: CDR1 LNHDA and CDR2 SQIVND (reference sequence). Trimming cost V 7 bases and J 4 bases; bases outside gene matches: 15. The CDR3 loop spans 16 amino acids. CDR3 sequence: CASKVEGAGAAYGYTF. The DNA read from the CDR3 is TGTGCCAGTAAGGTGGAGGGGGCAGGGGCCGCCTATGGC. The entire variable domain, with the rest obtained from reference TRBV19 and TRBJ1-2, is as follows: DGGITQSPKYLFRKEGQNVTLSCEQNLNHDAMYWYRQDPGQGLRLIYYSQIVNDFQKGDIAEGYSVSREKKESFPLTVTSAQKNPTAFYLCASKVEGAGAAYGYTFGSGTRLTVV.

To note about this clone: Read sequence stops 3 residues before the CDR3 end, and the germline J gene provides the missing end. The chain uses TRBV20-1 and TRBJ2-3; 7 bases map to TRBD1. Per germline, CDR1 DFQATT and CDR2 SNEGSKA (reference sequence). The CDR3 is 13 residues long. The trim removed 3 bases at V and 6 bases at J, leaving 6 bases unmatched. The CDR3 loop is CSASEGGADTQYF. Incomplete CDR3 DNA: TGCAGTGCTAGTGAAGGGGGCGCGGATACG.

By frequency, this clone registers large (0.1 to 1%). The CDR3 DNA, read in part, is TGTGCCAGCAGCTTAGTCCCAGATCTCTACAATGAG. Residues: CASSLVPDLYNE. The whole CDR3 region reads CASSLVPDLYNEQFF. This chain links TRBV13 with TRBJ2-1, with D unclear. The observed sequence ends 3 residues before the CDR3 terminus, with the missing tail filled in from the germline J gene. V was pared by 1 base and J by 3 bases, with 10 bases between. CDR1 is PRHDT and CDR2 is FYEKMQ in the germline V gene (reference sequence). The CDR3 contains 15 residues.

Comments on this clone: The sequence runs out 3 residues before the end of the CDR3; the remainder is reconstructed from the germline J gene. This chain uses TRBV7-2 with TRBJ2-3; 10 nucleotides line up with TRBD1. The J segment lost 4 bases and the V segment lost 7 bases, leaving 8 bases of the junction unmatched. This CDR3 region has 15 residues. Germline CDR1 SGHTA, CDR2 FQGNSA. The CDR3 sequence is CASMPGQGLSDTQYF. Partial CDR3 DNA: TGTGCCAGCATGCCGGGACAGGGGCTCTCAGATACG.